Reported below is one T cell receptor (beta chain). The J segment lost 5 bases and the V segment lost 6 bases, leaving 12 bases of the junction unmatched. The CDR3 consists of 15 residues. The germline V gene has CDR1 MDHEN and CDR2 SYDVKM. This sample was included in a study of blood T cell repertoires in COVID-19. The overall study: The study drew acute and convalescent COVID-19 samples from the United States, Italy and Spain.

In the original analysis: Nucleated cell number was recorded as an estimate derived from reference gene primer amplification. TCRdb's table, derived via immunoSEQ multiplex PCR, lists solely in-frame clones and lacks some. V and J calls and clone size are copied from that table; D and trimming were computed from the DNA. The table includes over 200,000 clones, 87% detected once. The sequence was obtained from a man aged 55 to 69 who had recovered from COVID-19. The source material was peripheral blood. V and J are TRBV28 and TRBJ2-7, with 8 bases fitting TRBD1. Written as DNA, the CDR3 is TGTGCCAGCAGCGTTCGACAGGGGATGCTAGACGAGCAGTACTTC. It is translated as CASSVRQGMLDEQYF.